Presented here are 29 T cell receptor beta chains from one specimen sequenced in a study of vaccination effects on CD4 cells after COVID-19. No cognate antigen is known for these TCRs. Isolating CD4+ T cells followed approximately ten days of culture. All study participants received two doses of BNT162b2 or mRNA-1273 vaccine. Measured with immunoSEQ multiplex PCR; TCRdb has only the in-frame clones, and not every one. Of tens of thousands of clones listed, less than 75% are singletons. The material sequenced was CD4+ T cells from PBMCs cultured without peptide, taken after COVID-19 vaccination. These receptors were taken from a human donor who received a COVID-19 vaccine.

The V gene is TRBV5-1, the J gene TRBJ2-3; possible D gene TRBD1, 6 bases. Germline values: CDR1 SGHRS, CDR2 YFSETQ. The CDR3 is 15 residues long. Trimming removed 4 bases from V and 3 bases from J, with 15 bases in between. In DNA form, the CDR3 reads TGCGCCAGCAGCCAAGGGGGTGCGAGGACAGATACGCAGTATTTT. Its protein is CASSQGGARTDTQYF.

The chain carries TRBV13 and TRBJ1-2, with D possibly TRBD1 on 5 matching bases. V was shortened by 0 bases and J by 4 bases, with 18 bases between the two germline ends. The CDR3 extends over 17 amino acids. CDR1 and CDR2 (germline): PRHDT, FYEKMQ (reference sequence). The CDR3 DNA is TGTGCCAGCAGCTTAGGGGTGCTGGGGCCGCAGACCTATGGCTACACCTTC. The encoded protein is CASSLGVLGPQTYGYTF. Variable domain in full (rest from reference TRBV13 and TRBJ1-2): AAGVIQSPRHLIKEKRETATLKCYPIPRHDTVYWYQQGPGQDPQFLISFYEKMQSDKGSIPDRFSAQQFSDYHSELNMSSLELGDSALYFCASSLGVLGPQTYGYTFGSGTRLTVV.

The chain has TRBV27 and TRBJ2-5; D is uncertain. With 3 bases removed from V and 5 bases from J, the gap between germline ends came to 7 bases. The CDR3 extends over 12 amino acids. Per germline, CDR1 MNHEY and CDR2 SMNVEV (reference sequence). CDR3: CASSLSGETQYF. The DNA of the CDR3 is TGTGCCAGCAGTTTGAGTGGGGAGACCCAGTACTTC.

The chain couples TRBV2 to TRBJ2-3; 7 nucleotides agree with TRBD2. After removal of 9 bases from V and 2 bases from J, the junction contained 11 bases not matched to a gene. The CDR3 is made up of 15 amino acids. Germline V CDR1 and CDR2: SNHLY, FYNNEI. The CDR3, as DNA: TGTGCCAGTACCAGGGATCGGGGGGACACAGATACGCAGTATTTT. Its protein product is CASTRDRGDTDTQYF.

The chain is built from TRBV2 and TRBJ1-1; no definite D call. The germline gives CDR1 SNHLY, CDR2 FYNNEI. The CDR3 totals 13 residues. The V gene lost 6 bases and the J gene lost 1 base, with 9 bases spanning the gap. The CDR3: CASRLDGNTEAFF. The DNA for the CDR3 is TGTGCCAGCAGACTGGACGGGAACACTGAAGCTTTCTTT.

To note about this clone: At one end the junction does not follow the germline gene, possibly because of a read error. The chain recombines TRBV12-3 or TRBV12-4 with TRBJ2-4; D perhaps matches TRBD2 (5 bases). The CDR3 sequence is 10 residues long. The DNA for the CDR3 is TGTGCCAGCAGTAGGGCGGGTCGACACTTC. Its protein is CASSRAGRHF.

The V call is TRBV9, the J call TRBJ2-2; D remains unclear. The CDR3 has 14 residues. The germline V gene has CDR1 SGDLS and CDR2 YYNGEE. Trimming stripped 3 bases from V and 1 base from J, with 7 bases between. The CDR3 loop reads CASSEWGNTGELFF. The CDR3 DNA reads TGTGCCAGCAGCGAGTGGGGGAACACCGGGGAGCTGTTTTTT.

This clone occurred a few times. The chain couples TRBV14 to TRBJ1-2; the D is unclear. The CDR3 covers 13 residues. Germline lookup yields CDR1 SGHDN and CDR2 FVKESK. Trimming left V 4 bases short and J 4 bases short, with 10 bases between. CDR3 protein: CASSRGILYGYTF. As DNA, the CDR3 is TGTGCCAGCAGCCGAGGGATTCTCTATGGCTACACCTTC.

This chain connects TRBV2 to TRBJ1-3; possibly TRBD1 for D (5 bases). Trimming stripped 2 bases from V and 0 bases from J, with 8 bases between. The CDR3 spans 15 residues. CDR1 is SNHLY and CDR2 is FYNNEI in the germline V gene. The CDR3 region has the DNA TGTGCCAGCAGTGAAATCAGGGCCTCTGGAAACACCATATATTTT. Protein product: CASSEIRASGNTIYF.

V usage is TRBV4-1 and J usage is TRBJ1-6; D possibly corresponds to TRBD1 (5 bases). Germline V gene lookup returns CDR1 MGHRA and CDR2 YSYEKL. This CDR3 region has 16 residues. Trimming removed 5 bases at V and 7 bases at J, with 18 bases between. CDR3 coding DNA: TGCGCCAGCAGCGCCCGCTACGAGGGGAGCAATTCACCCCTCCACTTT. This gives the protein CASSARYEGSNSPLHF.

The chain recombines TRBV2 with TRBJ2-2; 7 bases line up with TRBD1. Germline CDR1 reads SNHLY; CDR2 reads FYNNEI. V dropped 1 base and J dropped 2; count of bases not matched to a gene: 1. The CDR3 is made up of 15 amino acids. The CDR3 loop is CASSEGDRNTGELFF. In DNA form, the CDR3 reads TGTGCCAGCAGTGAAGGGGACAGAAACACCGGGGAGCTGTTTTTT.

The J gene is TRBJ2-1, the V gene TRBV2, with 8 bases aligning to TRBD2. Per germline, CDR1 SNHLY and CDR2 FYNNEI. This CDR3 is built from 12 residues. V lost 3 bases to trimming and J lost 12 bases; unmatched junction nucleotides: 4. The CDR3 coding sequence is TGTGCCAGCAGTGAGGAGCGGGGGACGCAGTTCTTC. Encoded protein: CASSEERGTQFF.

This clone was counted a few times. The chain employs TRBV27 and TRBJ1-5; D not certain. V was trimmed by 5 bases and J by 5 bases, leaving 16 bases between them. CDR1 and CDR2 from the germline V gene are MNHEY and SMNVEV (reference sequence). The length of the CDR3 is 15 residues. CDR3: CASSSSRWRDQPQHF. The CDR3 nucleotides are TGTGCCAGCAGTAGCTCCAGGTGGAGGGATCAGCCCCAGCATTTT.

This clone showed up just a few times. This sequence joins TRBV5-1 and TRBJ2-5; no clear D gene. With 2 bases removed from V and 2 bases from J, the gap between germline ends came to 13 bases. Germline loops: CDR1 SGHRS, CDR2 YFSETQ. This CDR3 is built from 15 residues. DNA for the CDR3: TGCGCCAGCAGCTTTGCTTCCAGAAATCAAGAGACCCAGTACTTC. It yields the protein CASSFASRNQETQYF.

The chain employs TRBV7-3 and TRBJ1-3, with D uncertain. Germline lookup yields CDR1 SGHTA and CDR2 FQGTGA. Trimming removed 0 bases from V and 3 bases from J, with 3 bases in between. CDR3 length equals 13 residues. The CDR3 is CASSLTVGNTIYF. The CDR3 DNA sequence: TGTGCCAGCAGCTTAACAGTTGGAAACACCATATATTTT.

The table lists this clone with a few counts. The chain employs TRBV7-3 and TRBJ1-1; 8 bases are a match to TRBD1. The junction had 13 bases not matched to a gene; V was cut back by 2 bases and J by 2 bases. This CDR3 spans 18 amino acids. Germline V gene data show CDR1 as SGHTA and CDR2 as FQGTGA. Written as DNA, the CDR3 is TGTGCCAGCAGCTTAGCGGCAGGGGGCTTGGTTAGAAACACTGAAGCTTTCTTT. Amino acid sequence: CASSLAAGGLVRNTEAFF.

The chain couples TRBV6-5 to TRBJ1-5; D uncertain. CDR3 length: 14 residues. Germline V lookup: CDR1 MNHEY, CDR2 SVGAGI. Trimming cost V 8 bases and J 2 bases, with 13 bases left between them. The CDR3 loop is CASVTESGNQPQHF. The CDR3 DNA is TGTGCCAGCGTGACGGAGAGCGGCAATCAGCCCCAGCATTTT.

DNA for the CDR3: TGTGCCACCAGTGACCCCGGGGGGTTAGGCTACACCTTC. The encoded protein is CATSDPGGLGYTF. The chain has TRBV24-1 and TRBJ1-2; maybe TRBD1 (5 bases). Trimming took off 4 bases at V and 8 bases at J, with 13 bases between the two ends. The CDR3 has 13 amino acids. Germline CDR1 reads KGHDR; CDR2 reads SFDVKD.

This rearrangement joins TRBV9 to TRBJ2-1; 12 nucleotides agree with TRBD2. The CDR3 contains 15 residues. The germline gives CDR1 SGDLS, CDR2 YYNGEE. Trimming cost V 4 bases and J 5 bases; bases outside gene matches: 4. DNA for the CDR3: TGTGCCAGCAGCAAACTAGCGGGGGGACACAATGAGCAGTTCTTC. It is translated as CASSKLAGGHNEQFF.

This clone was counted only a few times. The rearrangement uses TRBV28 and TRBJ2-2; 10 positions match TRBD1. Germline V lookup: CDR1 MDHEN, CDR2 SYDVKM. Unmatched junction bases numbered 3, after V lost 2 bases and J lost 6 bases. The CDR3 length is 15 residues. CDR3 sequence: CASSLGQGVSGELFF. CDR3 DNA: TGTGCCAGCAGTTTAGGACAGGGGGTGTCCGGGGAGCTGTTTTTT.

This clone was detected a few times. The CDR3 loop is CASSADGNQPQHF. CDR3 DNA: TGTGCCAGCAGTGCCGACGGCAATCAGCCCCAGCATTTT. The V call is TRBV2, the J call TRBJ1-5; no clear D gene. Trimming took 4 bases from V and 2 from J, leaving 6 bases between them. CDR1 SNHLY and CDR2 FYNNEI come from the germline V gene. CDR3 length: 13 residues.

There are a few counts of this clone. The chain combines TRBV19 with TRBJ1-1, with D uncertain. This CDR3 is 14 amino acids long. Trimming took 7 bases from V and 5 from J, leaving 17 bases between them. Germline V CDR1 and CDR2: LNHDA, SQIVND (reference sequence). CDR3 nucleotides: TGTGCCAGTACCATGTGGGGAGGTAAGACTGAAGCTTTCTTT. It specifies CASTMWGGKTEAFF.

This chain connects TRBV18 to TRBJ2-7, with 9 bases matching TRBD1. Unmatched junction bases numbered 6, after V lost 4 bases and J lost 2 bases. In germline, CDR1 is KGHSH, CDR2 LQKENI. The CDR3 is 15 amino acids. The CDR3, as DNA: TGTGCCAGCTCACTCGGACAGGGGACTACCTACGAGCAGTACGTC. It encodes CASSLGQGTTYEQYV.

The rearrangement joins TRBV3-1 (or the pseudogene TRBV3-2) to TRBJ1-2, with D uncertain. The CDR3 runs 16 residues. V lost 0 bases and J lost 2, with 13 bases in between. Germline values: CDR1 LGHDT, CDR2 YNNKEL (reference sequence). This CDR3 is CASSQERGIGNYGYTF. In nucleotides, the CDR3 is TGTGCCAGCAGCCAAGAGAGAGGGATAGGGAACTATGGCTACACCTTC.

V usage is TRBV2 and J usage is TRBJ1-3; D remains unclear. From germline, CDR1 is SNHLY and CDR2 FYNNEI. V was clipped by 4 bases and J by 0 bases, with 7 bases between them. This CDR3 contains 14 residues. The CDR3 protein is CASSAGYSGNTIYF. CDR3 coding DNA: TGTGCCAGCAGTGCAGGCTACTCTGGAAACACCATATATTTT.

CDR3 sequence reads: CASSQGPYEQYV. The CDR3 DNA sequence: TGTGCCAGCAGCCAGGGACCCTACGAGCAGTACGTC. The chain links TRBV3-1 (or the pseudogene TRBV3-2) to TRBJ2-7; D is perhaps TRBD1 or TRBD2 (5 bases each). CDR1 and CDR2 from the germline V gene are LGHDT and YNNKEL (reference sequence). The V gene lost 3 bases and the J gene lost 2 bases, with 5 bases spanning the gap. The CDR3 is made up of 12 amino acids.

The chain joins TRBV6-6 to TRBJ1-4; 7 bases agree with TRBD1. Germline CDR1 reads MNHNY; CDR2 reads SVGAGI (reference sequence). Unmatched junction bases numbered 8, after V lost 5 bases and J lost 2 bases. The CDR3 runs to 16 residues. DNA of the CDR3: TGTGCCAGCAGTGCATCATACAGGGGCACTAATGAAAAACTGTTTTTT. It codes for CASSASYRGTNEKLFF.

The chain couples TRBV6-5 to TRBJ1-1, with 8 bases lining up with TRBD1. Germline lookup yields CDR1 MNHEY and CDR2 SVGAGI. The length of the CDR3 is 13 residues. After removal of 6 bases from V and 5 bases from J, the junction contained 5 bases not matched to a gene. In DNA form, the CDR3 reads TGTGCCAGCAGGACAGGGGTTGGGACTGAAGCTTTCTTT. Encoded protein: CASRTGVGTEAFF.

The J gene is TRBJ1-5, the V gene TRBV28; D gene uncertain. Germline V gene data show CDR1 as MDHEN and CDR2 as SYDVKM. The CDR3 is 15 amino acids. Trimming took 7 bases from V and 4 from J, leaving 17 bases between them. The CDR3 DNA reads TGTGCCAGCACCCAGCGGACGCCTTATAATCAGCCCCAGCATTTT. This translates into CASTQRTPYNQPQHF.